At least ten counts were recorded for the clone carrying this T cell receptor (beta chain). Its antigen remains unknown. A library prepared for alpha chains yielded this beta chain as an off-target read; its size is of little meaning. TCRdb redid the calling of the 5' RACE reads with MiXCR, one entry per CDR3 protein. In the table there are 9,800 or so distinct CDR3 sequences, around 6% of which are singletons. V shed 6 bases, J shed 0 bases, and the junction held 7 bases outside the gene matches. The CDR3 spans 15 residues. This specimen belongs to a study of spatial heterogeneity in lung cancer. Whole-study context: Across the raw uncorrected reads, a unique TCR and UMI combination was observed, on average, more than ten times. Study observations and caveats: Beta chains had an estimated 13% coverage of tumor T cells, and alpha chains had 7% to 8%. Tumoral mutation counts were tracked by counts of expanded intratumoral alpha and beta TCRs. Ubiquitous expanded TCR counts tracked ubiquitous nonsynonymous mutations, and regional counts tracked regional ones.

Regarding time point: sample taken at primary tumor resection. Material for sequencing was whole RNA from tumor, nontumor lung or frozen PBMC, left unsorted. The gene calls are TRBV12-3 or TRBV12-4 and TRBJ2-5, with TRBD1 matching over 7 bases. This sample comprised lung tumor tissue, obtained at surgery. The sequence came from a male donor with early-stage non-small cell lung cancer. CDR3 DNA sequence: TGTGCCAGCAGCCAGGGACAGAGCCACCAAGAGACCCAGTACTTC. It translates to CASSQGQSHQETQYF.